The 4 T cell receptor beta chains presented below share a single source sample, sequenced in a study of cytomegalovirus exposure and HLA in healthy donors. The assay was immunoSEQ multiplex PCR, and TCRdb's table has in-frame clones only and misses some. Of roughly 300,000 clones in the sample, around 86% were seen once. Sequenced: PBMCs. These receptors were collected from a woman between 18 and 29 years old in good health and CMV-seronegative.

This clone came up a few times. The rearrangement joins TRBV11-1 to TRBJ2-5; D not resolved. The CDR3 loop spans 13 amino acids. Germline CDR1 is SGHAT and CDR2 is FQDESV (reference sequence). Trimming pared 3 bases from V and 3 bases from J, leaving 8 bases between. The CDR3 protein is CASSLEREETQYF. CDR3 nucleotides: TGTGCCAGCAGCTTGGAACGGGAAGAGACCCAGTACTTC.

This chain uses TRBV5-1 with TRBJ1-2, with D possibly being TRBD1 (5 bases). Between the trimmed V and J ends, which lost 6 bases and 5 bases, there was a span of 17 bases. Germline V CDR1 and CDR2: SGHRS, YFSETQ. This CDR3 spans 14 amino acids. The CDR3 nucleotides are TGCGCCAGCACCCAGGGAGGGGAGGGGTATGGCTACACCTTC. It is translated as CASTQGGEGYGYTF.

This clone came up once. The J gene is TRBJ2-2, the V gene TRBV7-9; possibly TRBD2 for D (5 bases). Germline lookup yields CDR1 SEHNR and CDR2 FQNEAQ (reference sequence). V gave up 7 bases and J gave up 4 bases, with 10 bases separating them. The CDR3 is made up of 13 amino acids. The CDR3 region is CASTSGVTGELFF. CDR3 sequence (DNA): TGTGCCAGCACCTCCGGGGTCACCGGGGAGCTGTTTTTT.

This clone appeared a single time. V is TRBV27 and J is TRBJ2-7; TRBD1 agrees at 9 bases. Germline values: CDR1 MNHEY, CDR2 SMNVEV (reference sequence). Trimming removed 6 bases from V and 0 bases from J; junction bases left unmatched: 12. The CDR3 covers 17 residues. The CDR3 reads CASRKGTGQILSYEQYF. CDR3 DNA: TGTGCCAGCAGGAAAGGGACAGGGCAAATTCTCTCCTACGAGCAGTACTTC.